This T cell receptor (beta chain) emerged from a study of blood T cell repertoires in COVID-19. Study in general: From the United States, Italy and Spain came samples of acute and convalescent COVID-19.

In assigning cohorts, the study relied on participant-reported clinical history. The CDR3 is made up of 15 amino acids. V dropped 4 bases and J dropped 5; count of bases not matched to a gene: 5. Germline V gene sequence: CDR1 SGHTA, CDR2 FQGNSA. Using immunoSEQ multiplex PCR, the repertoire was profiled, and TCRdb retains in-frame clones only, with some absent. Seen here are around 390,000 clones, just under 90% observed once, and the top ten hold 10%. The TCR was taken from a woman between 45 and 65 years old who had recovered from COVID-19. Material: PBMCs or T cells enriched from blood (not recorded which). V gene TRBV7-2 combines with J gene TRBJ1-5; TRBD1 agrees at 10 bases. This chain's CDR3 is CASSYDRGLHQPQHF. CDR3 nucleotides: TGTGCCAGCAGCTATGACAGGGGGCTCCATCAGCCCCAGCATTTT.